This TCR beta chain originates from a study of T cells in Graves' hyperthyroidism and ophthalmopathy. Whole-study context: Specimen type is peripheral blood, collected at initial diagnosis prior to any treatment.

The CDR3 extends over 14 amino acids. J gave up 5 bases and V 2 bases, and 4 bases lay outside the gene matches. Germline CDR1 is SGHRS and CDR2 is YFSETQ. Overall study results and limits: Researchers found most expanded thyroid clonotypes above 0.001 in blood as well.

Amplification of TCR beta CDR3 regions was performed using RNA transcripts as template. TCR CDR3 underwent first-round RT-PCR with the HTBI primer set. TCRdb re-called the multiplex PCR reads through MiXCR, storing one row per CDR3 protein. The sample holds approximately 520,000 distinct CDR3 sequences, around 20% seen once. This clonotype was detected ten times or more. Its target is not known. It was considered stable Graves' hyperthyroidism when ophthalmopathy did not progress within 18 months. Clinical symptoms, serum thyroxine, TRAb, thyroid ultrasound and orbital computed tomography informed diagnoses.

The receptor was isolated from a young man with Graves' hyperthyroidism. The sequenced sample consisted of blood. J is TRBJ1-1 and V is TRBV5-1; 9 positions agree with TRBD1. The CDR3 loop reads CASSLQGAQTEAFF. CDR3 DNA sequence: TGCGCCAGCAGCTTACAGGGGGCACAGACTGAAGCTTTCTTT.